This T cell receptor beta chain was identified during a study of T cell responses to AZD1222 COVID-19 vaccine. General study results and limits: Without day 14 samples, only post-peak T cell repertoires were studied.

Clones were read by immunoSEQ multiplex PCR, and TCRdb kept only the in-frame ones, dropping some. The top ten clones hold roughly 7.7% of a sample with 100,000 to 150,000 clones, 85% to 90% of them seen once. Regarding this clone: As yet, its antigen is unknown.

The CDR3 covers 13 residues. Trimming removed 3 bases at V and 0 bases at J, with 3 bases between. Per the germline V gene, CDR1 is KGHSH and CDR2 is LQKENI. This receptor was obtained from an adult in good health. Sequences were derived from peripheral blood, sampled on day 0 of AZD1222 vaccination. The rearrangement joins TRBV18 to TRBJ2-1; D is unclear. The CDR3, as DNA: TGTGCCAGCTCACCTCGCTCCTACAATGAGCAGTTCTTC. The encoded protein is CASSPRSYNEQFF.